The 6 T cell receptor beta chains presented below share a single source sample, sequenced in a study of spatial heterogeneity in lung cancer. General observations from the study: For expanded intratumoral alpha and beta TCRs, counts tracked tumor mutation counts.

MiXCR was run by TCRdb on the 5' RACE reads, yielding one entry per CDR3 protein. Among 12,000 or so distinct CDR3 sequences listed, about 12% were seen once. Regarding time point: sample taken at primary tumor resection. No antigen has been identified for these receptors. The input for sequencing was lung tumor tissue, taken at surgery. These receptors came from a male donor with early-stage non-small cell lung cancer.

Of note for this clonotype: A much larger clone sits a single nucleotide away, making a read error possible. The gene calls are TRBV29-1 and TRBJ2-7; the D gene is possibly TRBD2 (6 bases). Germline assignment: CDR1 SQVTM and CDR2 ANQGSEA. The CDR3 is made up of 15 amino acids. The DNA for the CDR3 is TGCGGCGGGGACCACCCTCCCCAGGTTTCCTACGAGCAGTACTTC. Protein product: CGGDHPPQVSYEQYF.

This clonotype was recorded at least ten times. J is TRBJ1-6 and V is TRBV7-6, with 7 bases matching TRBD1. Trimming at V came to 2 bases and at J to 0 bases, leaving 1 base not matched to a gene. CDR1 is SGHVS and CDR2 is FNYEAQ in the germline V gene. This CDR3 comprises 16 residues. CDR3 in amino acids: CASSLRQGSYNSPLHF. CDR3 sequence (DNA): TGTGCCAGCAGCTTAAGACAGGGCTCCTATAATTCACCCCTCCACTTT. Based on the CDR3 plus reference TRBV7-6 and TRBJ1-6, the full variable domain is GAGVSQSPRYKVTKRGQDVALRCDPISGHVSLYWYRQALGQGPEFLTYFNYEAQQDKSGLPNDRFSAERPEGSISTLTIQRTEQRDSAMYRCASSLRQGSYNSPLHFGNGTRLTVT.

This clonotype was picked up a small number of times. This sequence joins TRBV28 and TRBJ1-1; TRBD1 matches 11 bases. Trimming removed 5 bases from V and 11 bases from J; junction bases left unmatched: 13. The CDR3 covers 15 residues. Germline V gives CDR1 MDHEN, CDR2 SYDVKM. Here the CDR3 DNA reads TGTGCCAGCAGTCCCGGACAGGGGGCGATCCGTACGGCTTTCTTT. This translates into CASSPGQGAIRTAFF.

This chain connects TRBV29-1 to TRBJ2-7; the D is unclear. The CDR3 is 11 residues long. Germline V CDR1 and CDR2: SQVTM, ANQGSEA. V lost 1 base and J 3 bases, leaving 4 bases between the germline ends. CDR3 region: CSVEGYYEQYF. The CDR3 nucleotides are TGCAGCGTTGAAGGGTACTACGAGCAGTACTTC.

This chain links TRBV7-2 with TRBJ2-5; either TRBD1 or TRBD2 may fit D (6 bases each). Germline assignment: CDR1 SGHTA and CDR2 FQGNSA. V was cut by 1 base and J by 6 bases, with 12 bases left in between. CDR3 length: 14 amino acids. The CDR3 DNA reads TGTGCCAGCAGCTTAGTGGGGGGCGGACAGACCCAGTACTTC. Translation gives CASSLVGGGQTQYF.

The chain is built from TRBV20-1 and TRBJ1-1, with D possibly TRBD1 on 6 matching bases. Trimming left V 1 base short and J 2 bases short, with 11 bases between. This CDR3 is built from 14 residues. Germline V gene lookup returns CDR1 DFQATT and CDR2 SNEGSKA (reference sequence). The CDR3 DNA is TGCAGTGCTAGAGTGCGGGACACAAACACTGAAGCTTTCTTT. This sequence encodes CSARVRDTNTEAFF.